Listed below are T cell receptor beta chains from one sample, sequenced in a study of T-cell memory formation after mild COVID-19. TCRdb passed the 5' RACE reads through MiXCR, listing each CDR3 protein once. Here the sample spans some 40,000 distinct CDR3 sequences, approximately 9.6% being singletons. The source material was PBMCs or a T cell subset sorted from them (not recorded which). These receptors were collected from an adult woman who had mild COVID-19 (a few samples of this study predate the infection). Cell type and time point are not known. Each CDR3 is given with its conserved first and last residue. Fields, in order: clone size, V gene, J gene, D gene, CDR3 DNA, CDR3 protein. D genes are given only for firm matches. Clone sizes are given selectively: once, few, many, or a class where the clone is expanded.

>medium-sized|TRBV29-1|TRBJ2-7|-
TGCAGCCCCACCCGGGACTCACTAAGGGGACTCCACGAGCAGTACTTC
CSPTRDSLRGLHEQYF
>-|TRBV18|TRBJ2-1|-
TGTGCCAGCTCACCACCGGTTGGCGCGGGTAATCACAATGAGCAGTTCTTC
CASSPPVGAGNHNEQFF
>few|TRBV9|TRBJ2-1|-
TGTGCCAGCAGCGTAGGTACAATCACAGGGAATGAGCAGTTCTTC
CASSVGTITGNEQFF
>-|TRBV4-3|TRBJ1-1|-
TGCGCCAGCAGCCAAGCCGGGAACACTGAAGCTTTCTTT
CASSQAGNTEAFF
>-|TRBV12-3/TRBV12-4|TRBJ2-5|TRBD2
TGTGCCAGCAGTGTAACTAGCGGGGTATACCAAGAGACCCAGTACTTC
CASSVTSGVYQETQYF
>-|TRBV20-1|TRBJ2-5|-
TGCAGTGCTAGAGCCACAGGGCTAGTTCAGACCCAGTACTTC
CSARATGLVQTQYF
>few|TRBV30|TRBJ2-5|-
TGTGCCTGGGGACGGGGGCACCAAGAGACCCAGTACTTC
CAWGRGHQETQYF
>-|TRBV5-1|TRBJ2-1|-
TGCGCCAGTAAGACTAGCTCCTACAATGAGCAGTTCTTC
CASKTSSYNEQFF
>-|TRBV5-5|TRBJ1-1|-
TGTGCCAGCAGCTTCCCTGGACGGCTAATAGCTTTCTTT
CASSFPGRLIAFF
>-|TRBV30|TRBJ2-3|-
TGTGCCTGGGGCCAGCAACAGGGACTTACCACAGATACGCAGTATTTT
CAWGQQQGLTTDTQYF
>few|TRBV19|TRBJ2-6|-
TGTGCCAGTAGTATACAGGAGTATGGGGCCAACGTCCTGACTTTC
CASSIQEYGANVLTF
>few|TRBV14|TRBJ1-1|-
TGTGCCAGCAGCCAGGGAATGAACACTGAAGCTTTCTTT
CASSQGMNTEAFF
>-|TRBV9|TRBJ2-7|TRBD1
TGTGCCAGCAGCGTCGGGACAGTAGCAGGGACCGAGCAGTACTTC
CASSVGTVAGTEQYF
>few|TRBV27|TRBJ2-2|-
TGTGCCAGCAAGTGGCAGAGGAACACCGGGGAGCTGTTTTTT
CASKWQRNTGELFF
>-|TRBV29-1|TRBJ2-2|TRBD1
TGCAGCGTGGGGAGCCGGGACAGGGGATGGGACACCGGGGAGCTGTTTTTT
CSVGSRDRGWDTGELFF
>many|TRBV9|TRBJ2-7|TRBD2
TGTGCCAGCAGCGTAAGGCCAGATAGCGGGAGCGGTAGCTCCTACGAGCAGTACTTC
CASSVRPDSGSGSSYEQYF
>few|TRBV5-1|TRBJ2-1|TRBD2
TGCGCCAGCAGCTCCTTGAAATTAGCGGGGGCTCTCAATGAGCAGTTCTTC
CASSSLKLAGALNEQFF
>few|TRBV14|TRBJ2-1|-
TGTGCCAGCAGCTCACAGGGTTACAATGAGCAGTTCTTC
CASSSQGYNEQFF
>-|TRBV4-1|TRBJ2-1|TRBD1
TGCGCCAGCAGCCAAGGAAAACAGGGGCCTTCCTACAATGAGCAGTTCTTC
CASSQGKQGPSYNEQFF
>-|TRBV6-6|TRBJ2-2|TRBD1
TGTGCCAGCACAAATGGACAGGGGAGCACCGGGGAGCTGTTTTTT
CASTNGQGSTGELFF
>-|TRBV9|TRBJ2-4|-
TGTGACAGCAGCGTAGAATCAGAGAGCATTCAGTACTTC
CDSSVESESIQYF
>-|TRBV19|TRBJ2-7|-
TGTGCCAGTAGTATAGAAGCGGCAACCTACGAGCAGTACTTC
CASSIEAATYEQYF
>-|TRBV11-2|TRBJ2-3|TRBD2
TGTGCCAGCAGCTTCGGACTAGCGGGGGGAGATACGCAGTATTTT
CASSFGLAGGDTQYF
>few|TRBV5-1|TRBJ2-5|-
TGCGCCAGCAGCTTGGCACAAAGATCACAAGAGACCCAGTACTTC
CASSLAQRSQETQYF
>few|TRBV20-1|TRBJ2-1|TRBD2
TGCAGTGCTAATTTACTAGCGGGCCAACTCAATGAGCAGTTCTTC
CSANLLAGQLNEQFF
>-|TRBV5-1|TRBJ1-5|-
TGCGCCAGCAGCTTAACCGATTACGACGGTCAGCCCCAGCATTTT
CASSLTDYDGQPQHF
>-|TRBV6-2/TRBV6-3|TRBJ2-7|-
TGTGCCAGCAGTTGGGGTGGATACGAGCAGTACTTC
CASSWGGYEQYF